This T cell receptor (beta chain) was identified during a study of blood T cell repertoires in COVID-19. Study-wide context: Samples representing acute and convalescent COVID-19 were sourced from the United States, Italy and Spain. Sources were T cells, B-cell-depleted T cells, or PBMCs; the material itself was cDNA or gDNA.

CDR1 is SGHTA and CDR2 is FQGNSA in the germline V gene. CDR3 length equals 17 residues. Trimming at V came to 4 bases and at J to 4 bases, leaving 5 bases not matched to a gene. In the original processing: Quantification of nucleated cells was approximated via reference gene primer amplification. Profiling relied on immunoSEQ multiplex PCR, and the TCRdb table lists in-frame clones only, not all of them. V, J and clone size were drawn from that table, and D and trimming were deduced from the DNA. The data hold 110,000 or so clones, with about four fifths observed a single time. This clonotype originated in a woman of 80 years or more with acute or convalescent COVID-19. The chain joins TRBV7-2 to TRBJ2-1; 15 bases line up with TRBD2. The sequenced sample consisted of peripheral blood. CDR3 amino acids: CASSSGLAGGSYNEQFF. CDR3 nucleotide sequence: TGTGCCAGCAGCTCCGGACTAGCGGGAGGGTCTTACAATGAGCAGTTCTTC.